This T cell receptor beta chain was identified during a study of T cell repertoires in cytomegalovirus infection. TCRdb re-analysed the reads in MiXCR, keeping a single row per CDR3 protein. Found here are 150,000 or so distinct CDR3 sequences, 30% to 40% of them singletons; the top ten hold 45% to 60%. Regarding the study as a whole: It was HLA-C-restricted CMV-specific TCR beta clonotypes that dominated the response ex vivo.

CDR3 length equals 14 residues. Losses at the gene ends were 7 bases for V and 4 bases for J; bases not matched to a gene: 7. Germline loops: CDR1 SNHLY, CDR2 FYNNEI. To note about this clonotype: What it binds is not known.

The chain carries TRBV2 and TRBJ2-7; 10 bases match TRBD1. This clonotype originated in a human donor in good health (CMV status not recorded). Some clones in this sample may be carry-over from other donors' samples. Sample: CD8+ T cells from cultured PBMCs, taken from culture after CMV antigen stimulation. CDR3 nucleotide sequence: TGTGCCAGCACCATGACAGGGGGCGGGTACGAGCAGTACTTC. As protein: CASTMTGGGYEQYF. Filled out from reference TRBV2 and TRBJ2-7, the complete variable domain reads EPEVTQTPSHQVTQMGQEVILRCVPISNHLYFYWYRQILGQKVEFLVSFYNNEISEKSEIFDDQFSVERPDGSNFTLKIRSTKLEDSAMYFCASTMTGGGYEQYFGPGTRLTVT.